This T cell receptor beta chain was identified in a study of cytomegalovirus exposure and HLA in healthy donors. Turning to the study itself: An early data release held tens of millions of unique TCRs from HLA-typed donors. General study points: A prior analysis recorded that most TCR beta V segments were productive about 87% or about 30% of the time.

The V gene's germline CDR1 is LNHDA and CDR2 SQIVND (reference sequence). Trimming took off 6 bases at V and 8 bases at J, with 7 bases between the two ends. There are 11 residues in the CDR3. Use of 60 Vbeta and 13 Jbeta primers characterized the PCR. Sequencing used immunoSEQ multiplex PCR; TCRdb keeps in-frame clones, though not all of them. Of 95,000 to 150,000 clones listed, about three quarters are singletons. The donors (healthy individuals) were bone marrow donors. Nominal health characterized the donors when sampled, though unrecorded immune exposures were likely. As for this clone: Its antigen is undetermined.

The V gene is TRBV19, the J gene TRBJ1-4; a possible D gene is TRBD1 (5 bases). This TCR came from a woman in her 30s in good health and CMV-seropositive. Sequenced sample: PBMCs. The CDR3 here is CASRAGEKLFF. CDR3 nucleotides: TGTGCCAGTAGGGCAGGGGAAAAACTGTTTTTT. The full variable domain, with the rest looked up from reference TRBV19 and TRBJ1-4, is DGGITQSPKYLFRKEGQNVTLSCEQNLNHDAMYWYRQDPGQGLRLIYYSQIVNDFQKGDIAEGYSVSREKKESFPLTVTSAQKNPTAFYLCASRAGEKLFFGSGTQLSVL.